Listed here are 27 T cell receptor beta chains from one sample, sequenced in a study of PD-1 blockade in classical Hodgkin lymphoma. TCRdb's copy holds only in-frame clones and misses some; the assay was immunoSEQ multiplex PCR. The data hold 23,000 or so clones, with 65% to 80% observed a single time. Documented time point: cycle 4 day 1 (C4D1), after around six weeks of nivolumab. There was relapse after autologous stem cell transplantation in every patient, and there was variation in brentuximab vedotin exposure. Here the sequenced sample was peripheral blood mononuclear cells (PBMCs), taken before the fourth cycle of nivolumab. The receptors shown here come from a human donor with classical Hodgkin lymphoma.

V is TRBV5-6 and J is TRBJ2-2; D is uncertain. Trimming cost V 5 bases and J 5 bases, with 13 bases left between them. The CDR3 is 14 residues long. Germline lookup yields CDR1 SGHDT and CDR2 YYEEEE. The CDR3 sequence is CASRRVAGTGELFF. The CDR3 nucleotides read TGTGCCAGCAGACGAGTCGCTGGGACCGGGGAGCTGTTTTTT.

This clone was picked up one time. This rearrangement joins TRBV27 to TRBJ2-7; 9 nucleotides agree with TRBD2. This CDR3 spans 15 amino acids. The germline CDR1 and CDR2 sequences are MNHEY and SMNVEV (reference sequence). Trimming at V came to 6 bases and at J to 0 bases, leaving 6 bases not matched to a gene. Written as DNA, the CDR3 is TGTGCCAGCAGGTTAGCGGGGGAGAGCTCCTACGAGCAGTACGTC. This sequence encodes CASRLAGESSYEQYV.

The chain carries TRBV28 and TRBJ1-4; D is unclear. This CDR3 comprises 12 residues. The germline V gene encodes CDR1 MDHEN and CDR2 SYDVKM. Trimming left V 4 bases short and J 7 bases short, with 7 bases between. The CDR3 region has the DNA TGTGCCAGCAGTTCTGTTGTTGAAAAACTGTTTTTT. Translating it yields CASSSVVEKLFF.

The count of this clone is one. This chain joins TRBV27 and TRBJ1-5, with D possibly being TRBD1 (5 bases). Germline CDR1 reads MNHEY; CDR2 reads SMNVEV (reference sequence). The CDR3 contains 13 residues. V lost 5 bases and J lost 1, with 6 bases in between. The CDR3: CASSKGSNQPQHF. The CDR3 nucleotides read TGTGCCAGCAGTAAGGGGAGCAATCAGCCCCAGCATTTT.

Of note for this clone: Other nucleotide sequences from this sample produce the same CDR3. J is TRBJ2-7 and V is TRBV28; D is possibly TRBD2 (6 bases). Trimming stripped 7 bases from V and 0 bases from J, with 10 bases between. The CDR3 spans 13 residues. Germline V gives CDR1 MDHEN, CDR2 SYDVKM. CDR3 amino acids: CASNPGASYEQYV. The CDR3 DNA is TGTGCCAGCAATCCGGGAGCCTCCTACGAGCAGTACGTC.

The sample holds one count of this clone. This rearrangement joins TRBV6-5 to TRBJ1-6; TRBD1 matches 9 bases. This CDR3 has 16 residues. J gave up 6 bases and V 4 bases, and 7 bases lay outside the gene matches. Per the germline V gene, CDR1 is MNHEY and CDR2 is SVGAGI. The CDR3 here is CASSSQDRGSNSPLHF. CDR3 DNA sequence: TGTGCCAGCAGTTCCCAAGACAGGGGGTCTAATTCACCCCTCCACTTT.

The chain uses TRBV5-1 and TRBJ2-5, with D possibly called TRBD1 or TRBD2 (5 bases each). The CDR3 contains 15 residues. Deletions cut 3 bases from V and 5 bases from J, with 17 bases between. Germline CDR1 SGHRS, CDR2 YFSETQ. DNA for the CDR3: TGCGCCAGCAGCTGGGGGACCGCCCTTAGCGAGACCCAGTACTTC. Translation: CASSWGTALSETQYF.

The chain combines TRBV11-2 with TRBJ1-3; the match to TRBD1 covers 7 bases. CDR3 length: 16 residues. The trim removed 7 bases at V and 0 bases at J, leaving 9 bases unmatched. Germline CDR1 reads SGHAT; CDR2 reads FQNNGV. The DNA for the CDR3 is TGTGCCAGCACCCGATCGACAGGGACCTCTGGAAACACCATATATTTT. It translates to CASTRSTGTSGNTIYF.

This chain connects TRBV21-1 to TRBJ1-5; TRBD1 is the table's D call and was not checked against the DNA. TRBV21-1 is recorded as a pseudogene. This CDR3 has 19 residues. The CDR3 nucleotides are TGTGCCAGCAGCAAAGGGTCTACGGGCAGGGGGGCTAGCAATCAGCCCCAGCATTTT. It specifies CASSKGSTGRGASNQPQHF.

The CDR3: CASRLQGSNQPQHF. The CDR3, as DNA: TGTGCCAGCAGACTACAGGGTAGCAATCAGCCCCAGCATTTT. V usage is TRBV6-5 and J usage is TRBJ1-5; a possible D gene is TRBD1 (6 bases). V lost 6 bases and J 0 bases, leaving 9 bases between the germline ends. This CDR3 has 14 residues. The germline V gene encodes CDR1 MNHEY and CDR2 SVGAGI.

V gene TRBV6-5 combines with J gene TRBJ1-6; D not resolved. Trimming removed 7 bases from V and 8 bases from J, with 12 bases in between. CDR1 and CDR2 (germline): MNHEY, SVGAGI. CDR3 length: 13 residues. The CDR3: CASTVGPYSPLHF. As DNA, the CDR3 is TGTGCCAGCACCGTGGGCCCGTATTCACCCCTCCACTTT.

This chain joins TRBV18 and TRBJ2-7, with D possibly called TRBD1 or TRBD2 (5 bases each). Germline loops: CDR1 KGHSH, CDR2 LQKENI. The V and J ends lost 4 bases and 3 bases respectively, with 13 bases between them. This CDR3 has 14 residues. The CDR3 DNA is TGTGCCAGCTCACAGGATGGGACCCACTACGAGCAGTACGTC. It translates to CASSQDGTHYEQYV.

This clone was detected once. V usage is TRBV2 and J usage is TRBJ1-2; TRBD1 is a possible D gene (5 bases). Germline V gene sequence: CDR1 SNHLY, CDR2 FYNNEI. The CDR3 has 14 residues. Trimming took off 7 bases at V and 4 bases at J, with 16 bases between the two ends. The chain's CDR3 is CASTLRPDTYGYTF. CDR3 sequence (DNA): TGTGCCAGCACCCTCAGACCGGACACCTATGGCTACACCTTC. The variable domain in full, completed from reference TRBV2 and TRBJ1-2, reads EPEVTQTPSHQVTQMGQEVILRCVPISNHLYFYWYRQILGQKVEFLVSFYNNEISEKSEIFDDQFSVERPDGSNFTLKIRSTKLEDSAMYFCASTLRPDTYGYTFGSGTRLTVV.

The J gene is TRBJ1-2, the V gene TRBV5-1, with 11 bases matching TRBD1. The CDR3 consists of 15 residues. The V gene's germline CDR1 is SGHRS and CDR2 YFSETQ. The V and J ends lost 4 bases and 2 bases, in that order; junction bases with no gene match: 4. The CDR3 DNA is TGCGCCAGCAGCGCGGGGACAGGGGGAAACTATGGCTACACCTTC. It codes for CASSAGTGGNYGYTF.

The chain combines TRBV11-2 with TRBJ2-5, with a tentative D call TRBD2 (5 bases). The germline V gene has CDR1 SGHAT and CDR2 FQNNGV. The CDR3 runs 14 residues. The germline V and J ends were trimmed by 6 bases and 0 bases, with 11 bases remaining between them. The CDR3 DNA follows: TGTGCCAGCAGTTCAAGACTAAACCAAGAGACCCAGTACTTC. This codes for CASSSRLNQETQYF.

J is TRBJ2-3 and V is TRBV6-5, with 7 bases lining up with TRBD2. The germline V gene has CDR1 MNHEY and CDR2 SVGAGI. V trimming: 0 bases; J trimming: 8 bases; junction bases outside the gene matches: 8. This CDR3 comprises 15 residues. The CDR3 DNA reads as TGTGCCAGCAGTTACTCGCCTAGCGGCCGTGGTACGCAGTATTTT. It specifies CASSYSPSGRGTQYF.

This chain connects TRBV2 to TRBJ2-1, with 8 bases lining up with TRBD1. The germline gives CDR1 SNHLY, CDR2 FYNNEI. V gave up 7 bases and J gave up 9 bases; unmatched junction bases: 8. The CDR3 is made up of 13 amino acids. The CDR3 spells CASTLDREGEQFF. The CDR3 coding sequence is TGTGCCAGCACCTTGGACAGGGAAGGTGAGCAGTTCTTC.

This clone was seen more than once but under ten times. The chain combines TRBV11-2 with TRBJ2-7; TRBD1 aligns across 12 bases. The CDR3 is 14 residues long. Trimming removed 3 bases from V and 5 bases from J; junction bases left unmatched: 2. Germline CDR1 SGHAT, CDR2 FQNNGV. CDR3 bases: TGTGCCAGCAGCTTGGGGACAGGGGGCGACGAGCAGTACGTC. Translation gives CASSLGTGGDEQYV.

The chain recombines TRBV2 with TRBJ2-7; 13 positions match TRBD2. CDR1 is SNHLY and CDR2 is FYNNEI in the germline V gene. The V segment lost 2 bases and the J segment 6 bases; nucleotides outside the gene matches: 10. The CDR3 consists of 17 residues. The CDR3 DNA reads as TGTGCCAGCAGTGAACGACGGACTAGCGGGGGCCTTGGCGAGCAGTACTTC. This encodes CASSERRTSGGLGEQYF.

The rearrangement uses TRBV5-1 and TRBJ1-1; 9 bases map to TRBD1. CDR1 is SGHRS and CDR2 is YFSETQ in the germline V gene. CDR3 length: 16 residues. The V gene end was trimmed by 0 bases and the J gene end by 4 bases; junction bases not matched to a gene: 7. CDR3 nucleotides: TGCGCCAGCAGCTTGGGCCCGGGACAGGGATTCACTGAAGCTTTCTTT. As protein: CASSLGPGQGFTEAFF.

The rearrangement joins TRBV6-5 to TRBJ1-6, with TRBD1 as a possible D gene (6 bases). This CDR3 has 14 amino acids. Germline V lookup: CDR1 MNHEY, CDR2 SVGAGI. The ends were cut back, 7 bases at V and 5 bases at J, with 12 bases in the middle. CDR3 DNA sequence: TGTGCCAGCACAGGCCGACAGGATAATTCACCCCTCCACTTT. Translation gives CASTGRQDNSPLHF.

The J gene is TRBJ2-5, the V gene TRBV28; D is possibly TRBD1 or TRBD2 (5 bases each). The CDR3 is made up of 13 amino acids. From germline, CDR1 is MDHEN and CDR2 SYDVKM. V lost 4 bases and J lost 1, with 7 bases in between. DNA of the CDR3: TGTGCCAGCAGTTGGGACGGCCAAGAGACCCAGTACTTC. Its translation is CASSWDGQETQYF.

This sequence joins TRBV5-8 and TRBJ2-5, with a weak D call TRBD1 (5 bases). Trimming left V 2 bases short and J 1 base short, with 15 bases between. This CDR3 contains 16 residues. Germline V gene lookup returns CDR1 SGHTS and CDR2 YDEGEE. The CDR3 DNA sequence: TGTGCCAGCAGCTTCGGAACCGTCCAGGGCCAAGAGACCCAGTACTTC. It encodes CASSFGTVQGQETQYF.

The chain employs TRBV6-5 and TRBJ1-2; 7 bases are shared with TRBD1. Losses at the gene ends were 6 bases for V and 6 bases for J; bases not matched to a gene: 7. This CDR3 comprises 13 residues. The germline gives CDR1 MNHEY, CDR2 SVGAGI. For the CDR3, the DNA is TGTGCCAGCAGGATGACAGGGAAGGATGGCTACACCTTC. Its translation is CASRMTGKDGYTF.

V is TRBV18 and J is TRBJ1-1, with D unclear. V lost 3 bases to trimming and J lost 0 bases, with 14 bases between them. Germline-derived CDR1 and CDR2 are KGHSH and LQKENI. The length of the CDR3 is 16 residues. The CDR3 DNA reads as TGTGCCAGCTCACCGGCCCAGCCGGGGTTGAACACTGAAGCTTTCTTT. It is translated as CASSPAQPGLNTEAFF.

Concerning this clone: This same CDR3 is encoded by further DNA sequences in the sample. J is TRBJ2-5 and V is TRBV5-1, with unresolved D. Germline V gives CDR1 SGHRS, CDR2 YFSETQ. This CDR3 contains 13 residues. Trimming stripped 0 bases from V and 1 base from J, with 4 bases between. The CDR3 nucleotides read TGCGCCAGCAGCTTGGGAGTCCAAGAGACCCAGTACTTC. Translated, it gives CASSLGVQETQYF.

The chain links TRBV2 to TRBJ2-6; the match to TRBD1 covers 8 bases. Looked up from germline, CDR1 is SNHLY and CDR2 is FYNNEI. The CDR3 contains 16 residues. Trimming at V came to 6 bases and at J to 0 bases, leaving 4 bases not matched to a gene. This CDR3 reads CASSEQGGSGANVLTF. CDR3 coding DNA: TGTGCCAGCAGCGAACAGGGGGGCTCTGGGGCCAACGTCCTGACTTTC.